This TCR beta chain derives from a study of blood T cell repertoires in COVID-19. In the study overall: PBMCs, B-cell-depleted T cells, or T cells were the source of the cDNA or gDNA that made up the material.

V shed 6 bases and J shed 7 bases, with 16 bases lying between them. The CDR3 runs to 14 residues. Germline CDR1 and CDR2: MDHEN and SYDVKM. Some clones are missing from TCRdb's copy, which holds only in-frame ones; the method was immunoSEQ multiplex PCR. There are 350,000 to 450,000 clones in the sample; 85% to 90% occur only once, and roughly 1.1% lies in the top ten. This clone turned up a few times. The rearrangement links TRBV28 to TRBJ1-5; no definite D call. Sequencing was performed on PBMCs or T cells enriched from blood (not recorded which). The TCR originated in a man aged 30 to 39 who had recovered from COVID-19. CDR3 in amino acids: CASRGPGNGQPQHF. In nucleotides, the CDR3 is TGTGCCAGCAGGGGCCCCGGCAACGGACAGCCCCAGCATTTT.